One and the same sample provided the 14 T cell receptor beta chains below, sequenced in a study of T cells in Graves' hyperthyroidism and ophthalmopathy. Regions amplified from RNA transcripts were the TCR beta CDR3 regions. The TCR CDR3 first-round RT-PCR relied on the HTBI primer set. TCRdb reanalysed the multiplex PCR reads using MiXCR and keeps one entry per CDR3 protein. This table has a few hundred thousand distinct CDR3 sequences, about 16% appearing once. Sequenced sample: blood. These TCRs come from a woman under 40 with Graves' hyperthyroidism.

CDR3 in DNA: TGCGCCAGCATGACCATAGGGACGGACCAAGAGACCCAGTACTTC. Its translation: CASMTIGTDQETQYF. The chain combines TRBV5-1 with TRBJ2-5; tentatively, D is TRBD1 or TRBD2 (5 bases each). The CDR3 extends over 15 amino acids. Trimming took 6 bases from V and 0 from J, leaving 15 bases between them. Germline V gene data show CDR1 as SGHRS and CDR2 as YFSETQ.

This clonotype was seen repeatedly, ten times or more. This chain joins TRBV3-1 and TRBJ2-7; 7 positions agree with TRBD2. Germline CDR1 reads LGHDT; CDR2 reads YNNKEL (reference sequence). V dropped 0 bases and J dropped 2; count of bases not matched to a gene: 4. The CDR3 is 15 residues long. CDR3: CASSQERLAAYEQYF. In DNA form, the CDR3 reads TGTGCCAGCAGCCAAGAACGGCTAGCGGCCTACGAGCAGTACTTC.

This clonotype was counted at least ten times. V is TRBV30 and J is TRBJ2-3, with D possibly matching TRBD1 (6 bases). V was shortened by 2 bases and J by 4 bases, with 16 bases between the two germline ends. The length of the CDR3 is 15 residues. Germline-derived CDR1 and CDR2 are GTSNPN and SVGIG (reference sequence). Written as DNA, the CDR3 is TGTGCCTGGAGTATAGACAGGATCAGAGCAGATACGCAGTATTTT. This sequence encodes CAWSIDRIRADTQYF.

This clonotype has ten or more counts. The rearrangement links TRBV30 to TRBJ2-7; 10 bases match TRBD1. The CDR3 is 13 amino acids. The germline CDR1 and CDR2 sequences are GTSNPN and SVGIG (reference sequence). CDR3 sequence: CALEGQGAYEQYF. The CDR3 region has the DNA TGTGCTTTGGAAGGACAGGGGGCCTACGAGCAGTACTTC.

This clonotype was found many times. The chain combines TRBV12-3 or TRBV12-4 with TRBJ1-5; D remains ambiguous. This CDR3 has 14 amino acids. Trimming left V 5 bases short and J 6 bases short, with 14 bases between. CDR3 amino acids: CASSTGKASQPQHF. For the CDR3, the DNA is TGTGCCAGCAGTACGGGGAAAGCGAGTCAGCCCCAGCATTTT.

This clonotype was counted between two and nine times. The genes are TRBV19 and TRBJ1-2; tentative D call: TRBD1 (6 bases). The CDR3 has 15 amino acids. V shed 4 bases and J shed 7 bases, with 19 bases lying between them. Germline-derived CDR1 and CDR2 are LNHDA and SQIVND (reference sequence). This CDR3 reads CASSTGGLGRSGYTF. The DNA of the CDR3 is TGTGCCAGTAGTACGGGGGGGCTTGGCCGAAGTGGCTACACCTTC.

This clonotype has a handful of counts. The chain uses TRBV3-1 and TRBJ1-2; D might be TRBD1 (6 bases). V was pared by 1 base and J by 2 bases, with 11 bases between. The CDR3 totals 15 residues. Germline loops: CDR1 LGHDT, CDR2 YNNKEL (reference sequence). CDR3 sequence reads: CASSQASGQNYGYTF. The DNA of the CDR3 is TGTGCCAGCAGCCAAGCGTCAGGACAGAACTATGGCTACACCTTC. The full variable domain, with the rest looked up from reference TRBV3-1 and TRBJ1-2, is DTAVSQTPKYLVTQMGNDKSIKCEQNLGHDTMYWYKQDSKKFLKIMFSYNNKELIINETVPNRFSPKSPDKAHLNLHINSLELGDSAVYFCASSQASGQNYGYTFGSGTRLTVV.

In its sample, this clonotype was seen a few times. The rearrangement links TRBV4-1 to TRBJ1-5, with TRBD1 as a possible D gene (5 bases). Germline CDR1 and CDR2: MGHRA and YSYEKL. This CDR3 spans 16 amino acids. The V end was cut by 1 base, the J end by 6 bases, with 16 bases between. Here the CDR3 reads CASSQGAGLGAQPQHF. CDR3 in DNA: TGCGCCAGCAGCCAAGGGGCGGGGCTGGGTGCTCAGCCCCAGCATTTT.

The J gene is TRBJ2-1, the V gene TRBV20-1, with D maybe TRBD2 (6 bases). The CDR3 runs to 14 residues. Trimming took off 6 bases at V and 4 bases at J, with 16 bases between the two ends. Per germline, CDR1 DFQATT and CDR2 SNEGSKA (reference sequence). The CDR3 DNA sequence: TGCAGTGCCCGACCCATAGCGGATTACAATGAGCAGTTCTTC. Encoded protein: CSARPIADYNEQFF.

V usage is TRBV11-2 and J usage is TRBJ1-4; no reliable D call. Germline values: CDR1 SGHAT, CDR2 FQNNGV. Deletions cut 1 base from V and 8 bases from J, with 8 bases between. There are 13 residues in the CDR3. The CDR3 reads CASSLVGIEKLFF. DNA for the CDR3: TGTGCCAGCAGCTTAGTTGGAATCGAAAAACTGTTTTTT.

There are many counts of this clonotype. This chain uses TRBV2 with TRBJ2-3, with no clear D. The CDR3 contains 18 residues. V shed 4 bases and J shed 2 bases, with 22 bases lying between them. Per germline, CDR1 SNHLY and CDR2 FYNNEI. The CDR3 reads CASSVDSTRPQLTDTQYF. The CDR3, as DNA: TGTGCCAGCAGTGTGGATTCTACCCGGCCCCAACTCACAGATACGCAGTATTTT.

Many counts were recorded for this clonotype. The rearrangement links TRBV3-1 to TRBJ2-1; the D gene could be TRBD1 or TRBD2 (6 bases each). V dropped 7 bases and J dropped 3 bases, with 16 bases sitting between them. This CDR3 is 15 amino acids long. CDR1 and CDR2 from the germline V gene are LGHDT and YNNKEL (reference sequence). CDR3 sequence (DNA): TGTGCCAGCACCAAGGGGGGCCGCCTCTACAATGAGCAGTTCTTC. It encodes CASTKGGRLYNEQFF.

This chain connects TRBV27 to TRBJ1-2, with a weak D call TRBD1 (6 bases). CDR3 size: 16 residues. V was pared by 5 bases and J by 1 base, with 17 bases between. Germline V gene sequence: CDR1 MNHEY, CDR2 SMNVEV (reference sequence). The CDR3 spells CASSTHVQGINYGYTF. CDR3 DNA sequence: TGTGCCAGCAGTACCCACGTCCAGGGGATTAACTATGGCTACACCTTC.

Many counts were recorded for this clonotype. This chain links TRBV30 with TRBJ1-3; 8 nucleotides match TRBD1. The CDR3 is 13 residues long. Germline V gene lookup returns CDR1 GTSNPN and CDR2 SVGIG (reference sequence). Trimming took 3 bases from V and 8 from J; bases not matched to a gene: 6. CDR3 in amino acids: CAWRPTGVDTIYF. In nucleotides, the CDR3 is TGTGCCTGGAGGCCGACAGGGGTGGACACCATATATTTT.